Detailed here is one T cell receptor (beta chain). This sample was included in a study of shared clonotypes between healthy human individuals. Terminally differentiated effector memory CD45RA+ cells were excluded by CCR7 positive selection of CD45RO-negative cells. Data came from immunoSEQ multiplex PCR; TCRdb stores just in-frame clones and leaves some out. The sample has some 2 million clones; around 96% are singletons. Germline CDR1 reads SGHRS; CDR2 reads YFSETQ. V lost 3 bases to trimming and J lost 2 bases, with 14 bases between them. The CDR3 is 16 amino acids. The rearrangement joins TRBV5-1 to TRBJ2-2; the D gene is possibly TRBD2 (6 bases). This TCR was sampled from a man younger than 35 in good health. Sequencing was done on a sample of naive CD8+ T cells sorted from blood. CDR3 coding DNA: TGCGCCAGCAGCTGGAGGGGAGAGATCAACACCGGGGAGCTGTTTTTT. Translated, it gives CASSWRGEINTGELFF.